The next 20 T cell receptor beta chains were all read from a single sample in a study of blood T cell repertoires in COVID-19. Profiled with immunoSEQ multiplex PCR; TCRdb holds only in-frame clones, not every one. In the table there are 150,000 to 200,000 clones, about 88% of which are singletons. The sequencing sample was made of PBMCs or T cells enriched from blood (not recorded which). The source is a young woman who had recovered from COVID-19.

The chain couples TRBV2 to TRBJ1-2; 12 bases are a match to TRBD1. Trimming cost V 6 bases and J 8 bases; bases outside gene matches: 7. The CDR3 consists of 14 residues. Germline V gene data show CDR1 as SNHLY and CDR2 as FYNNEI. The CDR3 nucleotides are TGTGCCAGCAGACCGGGACAGGGGGCAGTCGGCTACACCTTC. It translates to CASRPGQGAVGYTF.

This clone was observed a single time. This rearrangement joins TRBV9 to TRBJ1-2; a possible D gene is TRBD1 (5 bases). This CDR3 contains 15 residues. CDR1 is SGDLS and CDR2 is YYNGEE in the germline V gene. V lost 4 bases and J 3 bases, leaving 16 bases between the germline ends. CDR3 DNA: TGTGCCAGCAGCCCCGGGGCTCGGGAGGACTATGGCTACACCTTC. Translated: CASSPGAREDYGYTF.

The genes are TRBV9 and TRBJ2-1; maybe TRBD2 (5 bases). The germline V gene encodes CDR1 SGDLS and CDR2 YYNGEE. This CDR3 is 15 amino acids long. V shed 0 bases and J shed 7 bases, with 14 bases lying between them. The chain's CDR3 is CASSVERSPRNEQFF. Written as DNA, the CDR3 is TGTGCCAGCAGCGTAGAGCGGAGCCCTAGGAATGAGCAGTTCTTC.

DNA for the CDR3: TGTGCCAGCGACGGGGAGTCTGGGGCCAACGTCCTGACTTTC. It is translated as CASDGESGANVLTF. This rearrangement joins TRBV28 to TRBJ2-6, with a possible D match to TRBD2 (5 bases). CDR3 length equals 14 residues. Trimming removed 8 bases at V and 1 base at J, with 9 bases between. From germline, CDR1 is MDHEN and CDR2 SYDVKM.

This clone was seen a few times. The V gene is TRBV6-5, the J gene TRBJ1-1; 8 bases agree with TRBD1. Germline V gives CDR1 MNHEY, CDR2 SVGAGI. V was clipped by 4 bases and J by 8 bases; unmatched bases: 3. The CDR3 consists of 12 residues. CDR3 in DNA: TGTGCCAGCAGTTTCAGACAGGGGGAAGCTTTCTTT. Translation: CASSFRQGEAFF.

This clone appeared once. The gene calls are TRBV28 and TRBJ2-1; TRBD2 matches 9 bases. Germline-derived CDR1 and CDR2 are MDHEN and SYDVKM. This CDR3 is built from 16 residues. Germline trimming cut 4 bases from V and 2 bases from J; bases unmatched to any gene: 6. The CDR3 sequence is CASSSSPSGAYNEQFF. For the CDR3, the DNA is TGTGCCAGCAGTTCCAGCCCTAGCGGGGCCTACAATGAGCAGTTCTTC.

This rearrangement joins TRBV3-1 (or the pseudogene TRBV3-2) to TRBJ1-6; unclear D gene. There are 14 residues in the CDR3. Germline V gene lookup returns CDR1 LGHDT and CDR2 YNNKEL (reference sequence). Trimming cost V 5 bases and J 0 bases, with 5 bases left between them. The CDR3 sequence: CASSGSSYNSPLHF. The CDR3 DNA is TGTGCCAGCAGCGGGAGCTCCTATAATTCACCCCTCCACTTT.

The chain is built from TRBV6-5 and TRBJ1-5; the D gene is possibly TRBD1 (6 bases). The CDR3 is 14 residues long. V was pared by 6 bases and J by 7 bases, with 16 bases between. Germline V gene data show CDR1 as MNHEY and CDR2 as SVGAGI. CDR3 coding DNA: TGTGCCAGCAGCCGGACACAGGGCGCCCAGCCCCAGCATTTT. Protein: CASSRTQGAQPQHF.

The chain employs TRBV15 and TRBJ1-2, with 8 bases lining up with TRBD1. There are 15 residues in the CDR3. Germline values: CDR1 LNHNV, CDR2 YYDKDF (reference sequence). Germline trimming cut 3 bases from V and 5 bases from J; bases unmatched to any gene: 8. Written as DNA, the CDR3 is TGTGCCACCAGCAGGGGGACAGGCCCTGAGTATGGCTACACCTTC. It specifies CATSRGTGPEYGYTF. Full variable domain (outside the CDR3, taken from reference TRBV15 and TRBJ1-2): DAMVIQNPRYQVTQFGKPVTLSCSQTLNHNVMYWYQQKSSQAPKLLFHYYDKDFNNEADTPDNFQSRRPNTSFCFLDIRSPGLGDTAMYLCATSRGTGPEYGYTFGSGTRLTVV.

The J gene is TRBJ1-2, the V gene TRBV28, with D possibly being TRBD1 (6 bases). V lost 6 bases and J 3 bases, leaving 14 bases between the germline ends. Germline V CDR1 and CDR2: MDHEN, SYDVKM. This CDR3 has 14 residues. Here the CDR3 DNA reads TGTGCCAGCAGCTTCCCGACAGGCCACTATGGCTACACCTTC. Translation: CASSFPTGHYGYTF.

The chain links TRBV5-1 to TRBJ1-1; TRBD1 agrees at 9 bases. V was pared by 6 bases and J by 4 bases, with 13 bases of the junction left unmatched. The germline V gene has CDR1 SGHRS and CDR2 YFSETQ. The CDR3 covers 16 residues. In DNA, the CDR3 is TGCGCCAGCATCCTACAACCCGGGACAGGGATCACTGAAGCTTTCTTT. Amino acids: CASILQPGTGITEAFF.

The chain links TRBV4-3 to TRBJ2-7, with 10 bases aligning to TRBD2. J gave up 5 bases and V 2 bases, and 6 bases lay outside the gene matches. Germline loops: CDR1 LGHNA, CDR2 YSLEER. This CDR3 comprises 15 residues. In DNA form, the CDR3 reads TGCGCCAGCAGCCAACTAAGCGGGGGGGCCCACGAGCAGTACTTC. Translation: CASSQLSGGAHEQYF.

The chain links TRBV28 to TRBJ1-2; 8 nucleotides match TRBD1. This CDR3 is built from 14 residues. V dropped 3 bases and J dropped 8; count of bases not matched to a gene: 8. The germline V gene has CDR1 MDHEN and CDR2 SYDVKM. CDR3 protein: CASSLDREVMGYTF. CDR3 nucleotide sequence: TGTGCCAGCAGTTTGGACAGGGAAGTTATGGGCTACACCTTC.

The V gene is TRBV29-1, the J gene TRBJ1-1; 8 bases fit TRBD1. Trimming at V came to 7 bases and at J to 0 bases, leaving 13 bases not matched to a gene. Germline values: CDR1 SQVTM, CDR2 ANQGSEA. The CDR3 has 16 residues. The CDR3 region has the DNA TGCAGCGGCTATGGACAGGGAGCGGTGGTGAACACTGAAGCTTTCTTT. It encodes CSGYGQGAVVNTEAFF.

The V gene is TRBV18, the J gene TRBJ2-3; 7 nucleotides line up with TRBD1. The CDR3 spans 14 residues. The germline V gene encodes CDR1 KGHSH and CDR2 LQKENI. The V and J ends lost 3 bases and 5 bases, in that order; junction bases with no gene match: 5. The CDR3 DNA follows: TGTGCCAGCTCACCGACAGGGCCCGGAGATACGCAGTATTTT. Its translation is CASSPTGPGDTQYF.

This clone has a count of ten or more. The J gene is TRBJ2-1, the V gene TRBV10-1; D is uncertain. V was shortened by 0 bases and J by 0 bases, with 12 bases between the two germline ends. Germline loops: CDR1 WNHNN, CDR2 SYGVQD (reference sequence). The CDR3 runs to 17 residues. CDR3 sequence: CASSESVQASSYNEQFF. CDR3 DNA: TGCGCCAGCAGTGAGTCTGTACAAGCTAGCTCCTACAATGAGCAGTTCTTC.

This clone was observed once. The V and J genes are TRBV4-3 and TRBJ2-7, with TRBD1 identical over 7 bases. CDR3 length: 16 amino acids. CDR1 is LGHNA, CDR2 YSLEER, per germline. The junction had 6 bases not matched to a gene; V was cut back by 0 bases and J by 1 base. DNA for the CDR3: TGCGCCAGCAGCCAAGATCAGGGACAGCCATCCTACGAGCAGTACTTC. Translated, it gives CASSQDQGQPSYEQYF.

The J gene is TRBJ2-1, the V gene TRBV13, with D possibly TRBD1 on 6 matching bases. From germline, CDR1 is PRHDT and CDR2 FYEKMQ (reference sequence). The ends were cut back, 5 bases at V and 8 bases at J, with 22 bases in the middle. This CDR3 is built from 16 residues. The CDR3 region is CASSARQVTVQDEQFF. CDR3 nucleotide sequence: TGTGCCAGCAGCGCACGACAGGTCACGGTACAGGATGAGCAGTTCTTC.

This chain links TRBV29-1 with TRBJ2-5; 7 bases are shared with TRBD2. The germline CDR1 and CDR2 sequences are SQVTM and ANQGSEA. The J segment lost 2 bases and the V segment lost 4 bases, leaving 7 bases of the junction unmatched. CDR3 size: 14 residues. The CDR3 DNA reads TGCAGCGTTGGGGCTAGCGGAATTCAAGAGACCCAGTACTTC. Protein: CSVGASGIQETQYF.

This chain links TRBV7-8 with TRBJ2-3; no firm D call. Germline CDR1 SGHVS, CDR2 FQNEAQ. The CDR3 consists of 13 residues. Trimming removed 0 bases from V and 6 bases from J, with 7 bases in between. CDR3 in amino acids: CASSLAFGDTQYF. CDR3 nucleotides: TGTGCCAGCAGCTTAGCCTTCGGGGATACGCAGTATTTT.